This TCR beta chain was profiled in a study of blood T cell repertoires in COVID-19. Study as a whole: There were acute and convalescent COVID-19 samples, and they came from the United States, Italy and Spain. Sample material is recorded as cDNA or gDNA derived from T cells, B-cell-depleted T cells, or PBMCs.

The CDR3 has 13 amino acids. Germline values: CDR1 KGHSH, CDR2 LQKENI. V lost 6 bases to trimming and J lost 3 bases, with 11 bases between them. Original data processing: Amplification of reference gene primers was used by the study to estimate nucleated cell counts. Profiled with immunoSEQ multiplex PCR; TCRdb holds only in-frame clones, not every one. V, J and clone size reflect that table, while D and trimming were determined from the DNA. The table records a few hundred thousand clones, about nine tenths of them present only once. Ages ranged from about 18 to 100 years, with residence in about 23 US areas.

The sample comprised PBMCs or T cells enriched from blood (not recorded which). This chain uses TRBV18 with TRBJ1-1; weak D call: TRBD1 (5 bases). The TCR comes from a man aged 25 to 45 who had recovered from COVID-19. The CDR3 region is CASSSREDTEAFF. CDR3 nucleotide sequence: TGTGCCAGCTCGAGCAGGGAGGACACTGAAGCTTTCTTT.